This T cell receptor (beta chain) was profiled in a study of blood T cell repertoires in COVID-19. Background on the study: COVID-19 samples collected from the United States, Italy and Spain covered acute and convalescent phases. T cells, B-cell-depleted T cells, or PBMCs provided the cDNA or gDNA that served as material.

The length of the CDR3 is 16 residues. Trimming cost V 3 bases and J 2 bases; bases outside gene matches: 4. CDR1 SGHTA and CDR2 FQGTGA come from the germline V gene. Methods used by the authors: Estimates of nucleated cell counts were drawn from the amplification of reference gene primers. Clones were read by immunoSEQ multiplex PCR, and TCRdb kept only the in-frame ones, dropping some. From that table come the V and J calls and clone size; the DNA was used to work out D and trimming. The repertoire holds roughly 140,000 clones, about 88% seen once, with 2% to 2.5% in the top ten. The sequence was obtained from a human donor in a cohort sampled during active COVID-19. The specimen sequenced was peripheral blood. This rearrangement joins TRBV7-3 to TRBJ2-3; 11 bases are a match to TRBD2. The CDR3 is CASSFGTSGPTDTQYF. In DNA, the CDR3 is TGTGCCAGCAGCTTCGGGACTAGCGGACCCACAGATACGCAGTATTTT.